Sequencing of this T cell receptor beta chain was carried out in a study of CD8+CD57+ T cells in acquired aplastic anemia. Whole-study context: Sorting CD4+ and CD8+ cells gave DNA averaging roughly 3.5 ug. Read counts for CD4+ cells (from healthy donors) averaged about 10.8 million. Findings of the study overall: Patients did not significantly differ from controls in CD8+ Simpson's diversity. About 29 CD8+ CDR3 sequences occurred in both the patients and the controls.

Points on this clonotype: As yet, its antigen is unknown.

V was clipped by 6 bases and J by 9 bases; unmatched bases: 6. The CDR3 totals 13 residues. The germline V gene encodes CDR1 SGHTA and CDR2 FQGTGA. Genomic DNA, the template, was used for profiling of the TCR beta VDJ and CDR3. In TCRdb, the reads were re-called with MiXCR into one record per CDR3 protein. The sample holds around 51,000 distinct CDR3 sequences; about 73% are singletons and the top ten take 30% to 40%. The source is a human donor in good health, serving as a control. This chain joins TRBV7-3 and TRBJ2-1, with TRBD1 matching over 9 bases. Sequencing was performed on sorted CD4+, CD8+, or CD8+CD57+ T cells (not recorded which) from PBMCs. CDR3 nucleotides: TGTGCCAGCAGGAGGACAGGGGAGATTGAGCAGTTCTTC. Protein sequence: CASRRTGEIEQFF.